This is a list of T cell receptor beta chains from one sample in a study of blood T cell repertoires in COVID-19. The method was immunoSEQ multiplex PCR; TCRdb's version includes in-frame clones alone and lacks a portion of them. The data show a few hundred thousand clones, roughly nine tenths seen once. The sample taken for sequencing was PBMCs or T cells enriched from blood (not recorded which). The receptors come from a man between 25 and 39 years old who had recovered from COVID-19. The CDR3 runs from the conserved cysteine through the conserved F or W. Each record gives: clone size, V gene, J gene, D gene, CDR3 protein, CDR3 DNA. The D gene is left open where the match is weak. Size is stated for part of the rows, as once, few or many counts, or as a class when the clone is expanded.

.	TRBV3-1/TRBV3-2	TRBJ2-5	.	CASSPIQQESQYF	TGTGCCAGCAGCCCCATACAGCAAGAGAGCCAGTACTTC
.	TRBV2	TRBJ2-5	.	CASSPEVVGQETQYF	TGTGCCAGCAGTCCGGAGGTAGTTGGTCAAGAGACCCAGTACTTC
once	TRBV3-1/TRBV3-2	TRBJ1-2	TRBD1	CASSKDGQGPLNYGYTF	TGTGCCAGCAGCAAAGACGGACAGGGGCCTCTTAACTATGGCTACACCTTC
.	TRBV5-1	TRBJ2-1	.	CASSLYDSNNEQFF	TGCGCCAGCAGCTTGTACGACTCGAACAATGAGCAGTTCTTC
.	TRBV4-1	TRBJ2-3	TRBD1	CASSPQTGGLNTQYF	TGCGCCAGCAGCCCTCAGACAGGGGGCCTGAATACGCAGTATTTT
.	TRBV6-1	TRBJ1-2	.	CASSEGGLYGYTF	TGTGCCAGCAGTGAAGGGGGACTGTATGGCTACACCTTC
.	TRBV5-8	TRBJ1-1	.	CASSFAGWTEAFF	TGTGCCAGCAGCTTTGCAGGGTGGACTGAAGCTTTCTTT
.	TRBV27	TRBJ2-1	.	CASSSSGLPPNEQFF	TGTGCCAGCAGTTCCTCGGGACTCCCGCCCAATGAGCAGTTCTTC
.	TRBV28	TRBJ2-7	TRBD2	CASSLSGSGSYEQYF	TGTGCCAGCAGTCTAAGCGGGAGTGGGTCCTACGAGCAGTACTTC
.	TRBV29-1	TRBJ1-2	TRBD1	CSATTVSRDSHGYTF	TGCAGCGCCACTACGGTGTCTCGGGACAGCCATGGCTACACCTTC
.	TRBV5-4	TRBJ2-3	TRBD2	CASSPILAGGVDTQYF	TGTGCCAGCAGCCCCATCCTAGCGGGAGGAGTAGATACGCAGTATTTT
.	TRBV19	TRBJ1-5	TRBD1	CASSLDRPYSNQPQHF	TGTGCCAGTAGTCTGGACAGGCCCTATAGCAATCAGCCCCAGCATTTT
.	TRBV5-1	TRBJ2-7	TRBD1	CASSRDRGINEQYF	TGCGCCAGCAGCCGGGACAGGGGTATCAACGAGCAGTACTTC
few	TRBV19	TRBJ1-5	.	CASSMGAGANQPQHF	TGTGCCAGTAGTATGGGGGCAGGAGCGAATCAGCCCCAGCATTTT
few	TRBV27	TRBJ2-7	TRBD1	CASSLGTAYEQYF	TGTGCCAGCAGTTTAGGGACAGCCTACGAGCAGTACTTC
once	TRBV9	TRBJ2-7	.	CASSHPGVSYEQYF	TGTGCCAGCAGCCACCCGGGGGTTTCCTACGAGCAGTACTTC
.	TRBV5-6	TRBJ2-7	.	CASSRPGGISSYEQYF	TGTGCCAGCAGCCGGCCAGGAGGAATTAGCTCCTACGAGCAGTACTTC
.	TRBV3-1/TRBV3-2	TRBJ2-2	.	CASSPANSPPGELFF	TGTGCCAGCAGCCCGGCCAACAGCCCCCCCGGGGAGCTGTTTTTT